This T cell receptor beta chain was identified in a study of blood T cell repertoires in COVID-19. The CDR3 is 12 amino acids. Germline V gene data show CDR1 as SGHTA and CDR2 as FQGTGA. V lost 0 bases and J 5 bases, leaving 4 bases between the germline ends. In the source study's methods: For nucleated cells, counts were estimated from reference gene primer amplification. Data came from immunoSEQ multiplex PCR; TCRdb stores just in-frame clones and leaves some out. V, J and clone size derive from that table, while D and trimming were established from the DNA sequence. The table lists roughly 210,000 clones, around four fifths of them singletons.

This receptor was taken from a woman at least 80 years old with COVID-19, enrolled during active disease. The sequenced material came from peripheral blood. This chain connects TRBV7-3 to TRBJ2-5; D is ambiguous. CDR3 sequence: CASSLTRETQYF. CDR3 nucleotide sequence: TGTGCCAGCAGCTTAACTCGGGAGACCCAGTACTTC.